The rows below give T cell receptor beta chains drawn from one sample of a study of blood T cell repertoires in COVID-19. TCRdb's table, derived via immunoSEQ multiplex PCR, lists solely in-frame clones and lacks some. This table holds 200,000 to 250,000 clones, 70% to 90% found once. The specimen was PBMCs or T cells enriched from blood (not recorded which). The receptors here all came from a woman between 40 and 55 years old with acute COVID-19. CDR3s include the opening cysteine and the closing phenylalanine or tryptophan. The D gene is left open where the match is weak. Rows give clone size only sometimes, using once, few, many, or a class for an expanded clone.

J	D	size	V	DNA	CDR3
TRBJ2-5	TRBD2	NA	TRBV13	TGTGCCAGCAGTCTCGAGGCGACTAGCGGGGAAGAGACCCAGTACTTC	CASSLEATSGEETQYF
TRBJ2-1	NA	NA	TRBV9	TGTGCCAGCAGCGCCGACGGGTACAATGAGCAGTTCTTC	CASSADGYNEQFF
TRBJ1-6	NA	NA	TRBV14	TGTGCCAGCAGCCAAGATCTGGGGGCCAATTCACCCCTCCACTTT	CASSQDLGANSPLHF
TRBJ1-1	NA	NA	TRBV11-3	TGTGCCAGCAGTCTGGGCCACGCGAAAGCTTTCTTT	CASSLGHAKAFF
TRBJ1-6	TRBD1	once	TRBV7-3	TGTGCCAGCAGCTTGATAAGACAGGGGGATTCACCCCTCCACTTT	CASSLIRQGDSPLHF
TRBJ1-6	TRBD1	NA	TRBV11-1	TGTGCCAGCAGCCCGACAGGGGATAATTCACCCCTCCACTTT	CASSPTGDNSPLHF
TRBJ2-1	NA	NA	TRBV9	TGTGCCAGCAGCGTAGCTACGTCCGGGAGTCATGAGCAGTTCTTC	CASSVATSGSHEQFF
TRBJ2-1	NA	NA	TRBV29-1	TGCAGCGTTCCCCATGTGTCCTACAATGAGCAGTTCTTC	CSVPHVSYNEQFF
TRBJ2-5	NA	NA	TRBV24-1	TGTGCCACCAGTGATCCCCGGGAACTTACGGAGACCCAGTACTTC	CATSDPRELTETQYF
TRBJ2-1	NA	NA	TRBV7-6	TGTGCCAGCAGCTTAGCGCCTTCCAGCGTCACGTTCAATGAGCAGTTCTTC	CASSLAPSSVTFNEQFF
TRBJ2-7	NA	NA	TRBV28	TGTGCCAGCAGTTCCACCGGGACAGGGACTAGAGAGCAGTACTTC	CASSSTGTGTREQYF
TRBJ2-3	TRBD1	few	TRBV7-2	TGTGCCAGCAGCTTTGACGGACAGGGGATAGATACGCAGTATTTT	CASSFDGQGIDTQYF
TRBJ2-3	TRBD2	NA	TRBV4-2	TGTGCCAGCAGCCGTCCCCTAGCGGGAGGGTCCACAGATACGCAGTATTTT	CASSRPLAGGSTDTQYF
TRBJ2-1	NA	NA	TRBV2	TGTGCCCAGAGGCGGAACGCCTACAATGAGCAGTTCTTC	CAQRRNAYNEQFF
TRBJ2-3	TRBD2	NA	TRBV13	TGTGCCAGCATCGACCCGACGGGACTAGCGGGGCCGCATGTAGATACGCAGTATTTT	CASIDPTGLAGPHVDTQYF
TRBJ2-1	TRBD2	NA	TRBV29-1	TGCAGCGTTGAATTACCGGGAGGCTCCTACTCCTACAATGAGCAGTTCTTC	CSVELPGGSYSYNEQFF